The 17 T cell receptor beta chains in this list originate from one sample, sequenced in a study of blood T cell repertoires in COVID-19. Here immunoSEQ multiplex PCR was the method, and the copy in TCRdb shows in-frame clones only, minus some. The sample contains fewer than 80,000 clones, around 80% of which appear only once. Specimen: peripheral blood. These receptors were collected from a human donor in a cohort sampled during active COVID-19.

The chain links TRBV19 to TRBJ1-2; D is possibly TRBD1 (6 bases). The CDR3 has 16 residues. Germline-derived CDR1 and CDR2 are LNHDA and SQIVND (reference sequence). V gave up 3 bases and J gave up 0 bases, with 14 bases separating them. CDR3 loop: CASSIPTGLANYGYTF. CDR3 DNA: TGTGCCAGTAGTATCCCCACAGGGCTAGCTAACTATGGCTACACCTTC.

This clone was counted between two and nine times. The chain is built from TRBV18 and TRBJ1-1; the match to TRBD1 covers 9 bases. The germline CDR1 and CDR2 sequences are KGHSH and LQKENI. This CDR3 has 14 amino acids. After removal of 5 bases from V and 6 bases from J, the junction contained 7 bases not matched to a gene. As DNA, the CDR3 is TGTGCCAGCTCAGCACAGGGGGCGACCCCTGAAGCTTTCTTT. Translating it yields CASSAQGATPEAFF. The whole variable domain, remainder taken from reference TRBV18 and TRBJ1-1, is NAGVMQNPRHLVRRRGQEARLRCSPMKGHSHVYWYRQLPEEGLKFMVYLQKENIIDESGMPKERFSAEFPKEGPSILRIQQVVRGDSAAYFCASSAQGATPEAFFGQGTRLTVV.

V and J are TRBV28 and TRBJ2-7, with TRBD1 as a possible D gene (7 bases). Germline assignment: CDR1 MDHEN and CDR2 SYDVKM. The CDR3 length is 16 residues. Trimming cost V 1 base and J 6 bases, with 19 bases left between them. The chain's CDR3 is CASSLYPPGGGGEQYF. In nucleotides, the CDR3 is TGTGCCAGCAGTTTATACCCACCCGGAGGGGGCGGCGAGCAGTACTTC.

A remark on this clone: The sample carries other DNA sequences with the same CDR3. CDR3 amino acids: CASSQRQGAGTEAFF. DNA for the CDR3: TGTGCCAGCAGCCAACGGCAGGGGGCAGGGACTGAAGCTTTCTTT. The gene calls are TRBV9 and TRBJ1-1, with TRBD1 identical over 8 bases. CDR3 length: 15 amino acids. Germline CDR1 SGDLS, CDR2 YYNGEE. V was clipped by 4 bases and J by 5 bases; unmatched bases: 10.

This rearrangement joins TRBV6-1 to TRBJ1-5, with D unresolved. V lost 0 bases to trimming and J lost 0 bases, with 12 bases between them. Germline loops: CDR1 MNHNS, CDR2 SASEGT. This CDR3 region has 17 residues. CDR3 DNA: TGTGCCAGCAGTGAAGCGCTTCCTGGGCTTAGCAATCAGCCCCAGCATTTT. Encoded protein: CASSEALPGLSNQPQHF.

The table lists this clone with many counts. This rearrangement joins TRBV18 to TRBJ2-7; 11 bases line up with TRBD2. Per germline, CDR1 KGHSH and CDR2 LQKENI. Trimming cost V 6 bases and J 7 bases; bases outside gene matches: 11. CDR3 length: 15 amino acids. This chain's CDR3 is CASSPATSGMNEQYF. The CDR3 DNA reads as TGTGCCAGCTCCCCTGCGACTAGCGGGATGAATGAGCAGTACTTC. Full variable domain (rest looked up from reference TRBV18 and TRBJ2-7): NAGVMQNPRHLVRRRGQEARLRCSPMKGHSHVYWYRQLPEEGLKFMVYLQKENIIDESGMPKERFSAEFPKEGPSILRIQQVVRGDSAAYFCASSPATSGMNEQYFGPGTRLTVT.

This clone was seen a single time. This sequence joins TRBV27 and TRBJ1-1, with D possibly TRBD1 on 5 matching bases. V was shortened by 2 bases and J by 2 bases, with 15 bases between the two germline ends. CDR1 MNHEY and CDR2 SMNVEV come from the germline V gene (reference sequence). The CDR3 loop spans 16 amino acids. In DNA, the CDR3 is TGTGCCAGCAGTTTACGTCACGGGGGGGGTAACACTGAAGCTTTCTTT. It encodes CASSLRHGGGNTEAFF.

The rearrangement joins TRBV24-1 to TRBJ2-7; 7 bases agree with TRBD1. J was trimmed by 2 bases and V by 3 bases; bases with no gene match: 3. The CDR3 spans 14 residues. Germline V gives CDR1 KGHDR, CDR2 SFDVKD. The CDR3 protein is CATSDRDSAYEQYF. Written as DNA, the CDR3 is TGTGCCACCAGTGATCGGGACAGTGCCTACGAGCAGTACTTC.

The chain is built from TRBV9 and TRBJ1-3; D is unresolved. The CDR3 covers 17 residues. With 0 bases removed from V and 0 bases from J, the gap between germline ends came to 13 bases. The germline V gene encodes CDR1 SGDLS and CDR2 YYNGEE. The CDR3 loop reads CASSVGGGPSSGNTIYF. Here the CDR3 DNA reads TGTGCCAGCAGCGTAGGCGGAGGGCCAAGCTCTGGAAACACCATATATTTT.

Only a few counts were recorded for this clone. J is TRBJ2-7 and V is TRBV6-6; a weak D match, TRBD1 (6 bases). Trimming took off 4 bases at V and 6 bases at J, with 10 bases between the two ends. Germline CDR1 and CDR2: MNHNY and SVGAGI (reference sequence). The CDR3 length is 12 residues. CDR3 DNA: TGTGCCAGCAGTTCCACAGGGTTCGAGCAGTACTTC. It encodes CASSSTGFEQYF.

The chain recombines TRBV3-1 (or the pseudogene TRBV3-2) with TRBJ2-5, with 7 bases identical to TRBD2. The length of the CDR3 is 17 residues. Germline V lookup: CDR1 LGHDT, CDR2 YNNKEL (reference sequence). Losses at the gene ends were 5 bases for V and 2 bases for J; bases not matched to a gene: 14. CDR3 loop: CASSSPLREPGQETQYF. DNA of the CDR3: TGTGCCAGCAGCTCCCCTCTGCGGGAGCCAGGTCAAGAGACCCAGTACTTC.

A few counts support this clone. The gene calls are TRBV7-9 and TRBJ2-7; maybe TRBD1 (6 bases). The V gene lost 5 bases and the J gene lost 4 bases, with 9 bases spanning the gap. This CDR3 comprises 12 residues. From germline, CDR1 is SEHNR and CDR2 FQNEAQ (reference sequence). CDR3 sequence: CASSRQEYEQYF. As DNA, the CDR3 is TGTGCCAGCAGCCGACAGGAGTACGAGCAGTACTTC.

This clone occurred a few times. The rearrangement links TRBV6-6 to TRBJ1-1; D not certain. Germline-derived CDR1 and CDR2 are MNHNY and SVGAGI (reference sequence). This CDR3 is 13 amino acids long. The V gene lost 7 bases and the J gene lost 4 bases, with 13 bases spanning the gap. In nucleotides, the CDR3 is TGTGCCAGCAACCCTCCGAGGGCCACTGAAGCTTTCTTT. Its translation: CASNPPRATEAFF.

The V gene is TRBV7-2, the J gene TRBJ2-3, with TRBD1 matching over 8 bases. This CDR3 has 14 amino acids. Germline V gene data show CDR1 as SGHTA and CDR2 as FQGNSA. Trimming took 4 bases from V and 4 from J; bases not matched to a gene: 4. This chain's CDR3 is CASSSRQGSDTQYF. CDR3 in DNA: TGTGCCAGCAGCTCCCGACAGGGGTCAGATACGCAGTATTTT.

The chain recombines TRBV7-2 with TRBJ2-7, with D unresolved. Germline-derived CDR1 and CDR2 are SGHTA and FQGNSA. The CDR3 has 15 residues. The V gene lost 1 base and the J gene lost 4 bases, with 14 bases spanning the gap. Here the CDR3 reads CASSLEPGGRYEQYF. Written as DNA, the CDR3 is TGTGCCAGCAGCTTAGAACCAGGTGGTCGATACGAGCAGTACTTC.

The chain links TRBV4-3 to TRBJ1-1, with 11 bases matching TRBD1. The CDR3 loop spans 16 amino acids. The junction had 12 bases not matched to a gene; V was cut back by 4 bases and J by 8 bases. CDR1 and CDR2 (germline): LGHNA, YSLEER. The CDR3 DNA is TGCGCCAGCAGCCCCGCCAGGACAGGGGGCTCCTGGGAAGCTTTCTTT. This gives the protein CASSPARTGGSWEAFF.

This clone occurred a few times. The chain links TRBV19 to TRBJ2-7, with D perhaps TRBD1 (6 bases). Between the trimmed V and J ends, which lost 5 bases and 2 bases, there was a span of 19 bases. This CDR3 is built from 16 residues. Germline V gene sequence: CDR1 LNHDA, CDR2 SQIVND (reference sequence). The CDR3 region has the DNA TGTGCCAGTAGTGCAACCGGGACACGTAAACCCTACGAGCAGTACTTC. It specifies CASSATGTRKPYEQYF. The variable domain in full, with the rest retrieved from reference TRBV19 and TRBJ2-7, is DGGITQSPKYLFRKEGQNVTLSCEQNLNHDAMYWYRQDPGQGLRLIYYSQIVNDFQKGDIAEGYSVSREKKESFPLTVTSAQKNPTAFYLCASSATGTRKPYEQYFGPGTRLTVT.